This T cell receptor (beta chain) was retrieved from a study of Ad26.COV2.S vaccination and SARS-CoV-2 variants. Study in general: Recipients of Ad26.COV2.S got it intramuscularly, once or twice 56 days apart. Study results and caveats: Assessments of TCR breadth and depth may have underestimated the total T cell responses. Post-vaccination breadth of spike-specific CD8+ and CD4+ T cell responses was reportedly substantial.

Treatment of the sample: around 19 received Ad26.COV2.S at low or high dose, single or two shots; about 5 received placebo; per-sample allocation not given. The investigators took samples on day 63 after the first vaccine or placebo injection. The vaccine delivered Wuhan-strain SARS-CoV-2 spike through an Ad26 vector. Concerning this clone itself: Antigen unknown.

Sequencing was performed with immunoSEQ multiplex PCR; in TCRdb, only in-frame clones are kept and a portion is missing. Here the sample spans about 680,000 clones, about 89% being singletons. CDR1 and CDR2 (germline): SGHKS, YYEKEE (reference sequence). The CDR3 sequence is 16 residues long. Trimming shortened V by 2 bases and J by 0 bases, and 12 bases separated the two germline ends. This TCR was sampled from a person aged 18 to 65 who received the Ad26.COV2.S COVID-19 vaccine or a placebo. This specimen was peripheral blood, taken in a trial of Ad26.COV2.S vaccine versus placebo. This chain links TRBV5-5 with TRBJ1-5; possible D gene TRBD1, 6 bases. CDR3 residues: CASSFSGTPSNQPQHF. CDR3 coding DNA: TGTGCCAGCAGCTTTTCGGGGACACCTAGCAATCAGCCCCAGCATTTT. The whole variable domain, remainder taken from reference TRBV5-5 and TRBJ1-5, is DAGVTQSPTHLIKTRGQQVTLRCSPISGHKSVSWYQQVLGQGPQFIFQYYEKEERGRGNFPDRFSARQFPNYSSELNVNALLLGDSALYLCASSFSGTPSNQPQHFGDGTRLSIL.